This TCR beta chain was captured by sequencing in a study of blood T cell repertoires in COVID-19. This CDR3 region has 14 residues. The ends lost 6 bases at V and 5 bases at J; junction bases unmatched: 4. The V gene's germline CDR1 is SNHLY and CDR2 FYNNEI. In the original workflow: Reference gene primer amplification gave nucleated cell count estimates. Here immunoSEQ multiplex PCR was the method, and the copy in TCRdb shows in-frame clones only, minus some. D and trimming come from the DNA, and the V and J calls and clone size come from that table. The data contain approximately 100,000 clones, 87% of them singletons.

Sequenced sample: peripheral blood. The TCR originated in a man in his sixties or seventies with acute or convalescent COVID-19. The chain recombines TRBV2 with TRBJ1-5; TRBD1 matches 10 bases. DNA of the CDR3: TGTGCCAGCAGCGGGACAGGGGTCGATCAGCCCCAGCATTTT. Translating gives CASSGTGVDQPQHF.